Sequencing of this T cell receptor beta chain was carried out in a study of blood T cell repertoires in COVID-19. Generated by immunoSEQ multiplex PCR, the TCRdb table keeps only in-frame clones and is missing some. The repertoire includes about 150,000 clones, more than 80% of them detected once, and around 15% sits in the top ten. Trimming stripped 4 bases from V and 6 bases from J, with 8 bases between. This CDR3 is 13 amino acids long. In germline, CDR1 is KGHDR, CDR2 SFDVKD. The TCR was taken from a young man with COVID-19, enrolled during active disease. The sequencing sample was made of peripheral blood. V and J are TRBV24-1 and TRBJ2-2; D remains unclear. CDR3 sequence: CATSDHNAGELFF. CDR3 nucleotides: TGTGCCACCAGTGACCACAACGCCGGGGAGCTGTTTTTT.